This T cell receptor (beta chain) emerged from a study of cytomegalovirus exposure and HLA in healthy donors. The CDR3 is 14 amino acids. The germline V gene has CDR1 MNHEY and CDR2 SVGAGI. V shed 7 bases and J shed 1 base, with 11 bases lying between them. PCR was performed using 60 Vbeta and 13 Jbeta primers. Measured with immunoSEQ multiplex PCR; TCRdb has only the in-frame clones, and not every one. The table has more than 150,000 clones, roughly 84% seen once. Material for sequencing was PBMCs. The J gene is TRBJ1-3, the V gene TRBV6-5; maybe TRBD1 (5 bases). The source of this sequence is a boy aged 2 to 9 in good health and CMV-seronegative. CDR3 sequence reads: CASKQGFSGNTIYF. CDR3 nucleotides: TGTGCCAGCAAGCAGGGTTTTTCTGGAAACACCATATATTTT.